This TCR beta chain was captured by sequencing in a study of T-cell memory formation after mild COVID-19. V shed 8 bases, J shed 5 bases, and the junction held 10 bases outside the gene matches. The CDR3 consists of 14 residues. 5'RACE, which relied on constant-segment primers, yielded TCR alpha and TCR beta cDNA libraries carrying sample barcodes and UMIs. TCRdb ran MiXCR on the 5' RACE reads and lists one entry per CDR3 protein. The sample includes more than 250,000 distinct CDR3 sequences, about 20% of them seen just once. The receptor was derived from a man younger than 35 who had mild COVID-19 (a few samples of this study predate the infection). Cell type and time point are not known. The V call is TRBV12-3 or TRBV12-4, the J call TRBJ2-5; 8 bases are a match to TRBD1. Sequencing was carried out using PBMCs or a T cell subset sorted from them (not recorded which). CDR3 loop: CASGLTGAGETQYF. The CDR3 DNA sequence: TGTGCCAGCGGACTGACAGGGGCAGGGGAGACCCAGTACTTC.